This T cell receptor (beta chain) came from a study of cytomegalovirus exposure and HLA in healthy donors. Study details: Early release data held 75 million to 100 million unique TCRs from HLA-typed donors. Study-level results: Later on, a genetic analysis was performed. It linked a missense variant in DCLRE1C with V- and J-gene trimming of TCR beta. Rare TCR sequences predominated, though certain public TCRs were found in many donors. In most subjects, TCR beta sequences reportedly gave accurate predictions of HLA-A and HLA-B alleles.

Germline CDR1 LNHDA, CDR2 SQIVND (reference sequence). Trimming removed 10 bases from V and 4 bases from J, with 11 bases in between. This CDR3 is 11 amino acids long. Concerning this clone itself: Its specificity is unknown.

Primers for the PCR totalled 60 Vbeta and 13 Jbeta. Profiled with immunoSEQ multiplex PCR; TCRdb holds only in-frame clones, not every one. The sample carries some 180,000 clones, over 70% recorded once. The sequencing sample was made of PBMCs. The sequence derives from a male donor in good health and CMV-seronegative. This sequence joins TRBV19 and TRBJ2-7; D is possibly TRBD2 (5 bases). The CDR3 coding sequence is TGTGCCACATTCGGAGGTTACGAGCAGTACTTC. This codes for CATFGGYEQYF.